This T cell receptor beta chain was sequenced for a study of blood T cell repertoires in COVID-19. Study in general: PBMCs, B-cell-depleted T cells, or T cells provided the cDNA or gDNA that made up the material.

Using immunoSEQ multiplex PCR, the repertoire was profiled, and TCRdb retains in-frame clones only, with some absent. The top ten clones hold approximately 9% of a sample with about 47,000 clones, roughly two thirds of them seen once. This TCR was recovered from a woman in her 70s with acute or convalescent COVID-19. The sequenced sample consisted of peripheral blood.

The CDR3 loop is CASSSGTGGNQPQHF. Written as DNA, the CDR3 is TGTGCCAGCTCTTCCGGGACAGGGGGCAATCAGCCCCAGCATTTT. V gene TRBV18 combines with J gene TRBJ1-5; 10 bases line up with TRBD1. The CDR3 spans 15 residues. V shed 6 bases and J 2 bases; nucleotides not matched to a gene: 4. Looked up from germline, CDR1 is KGHSH and CDR2 is LQKENI.